Below are 22 T cell receptor beta chains sequenced from a single sample in a study of shared clonotypes between healthy human individuals (dated by TCRdb to the early 2020s). For the CD8 naive samples, CD45RO-negative cells were positively selected for CCR7, yielding a CD45RA+CCR7+ population from which TemRA cells were excluded. Libraries were made using the immunoSEQ multiplex PCR assay. TCRdb limited this immuneACCESS table to in-frame rearrangements with V and J called. A share of clones is missing; checked studies link under half to unresolved V genes, and the rest is unexplained. This sample holds approximately 2,000,000 clones; just under 95% were observed only once. The ten largest clones take up about 1.6% of the sample. Sequences were obtained from naive CD8+ T cells from PBMCs. Taken with the paper, the label for cell subset or site translates to: CD45RA+CCR7+. Every receptor here comes from a young man in good health. Some clones in this sample may be carry-over from other donors' samples.

This clone showed up just once. The rearrangement links TRBV28 to TRBJ2-1; D is uncertain. The germline V gene has CDR1 MDHEN and CDR2 SYDVKM. The CDR3 extends over 13 amino acids. The V end lost 7 bases, the J end lost 6 bases, and 13 bases lay between the germline ends. CDR3 in DNA: TGTGCCAGCACCCTGGACGGCCTCAATGAGCAGTTCTTC. Amino acids: CASTLDGLNEQFF. Full variable domain (remainder filled in from reference TRBV28 and TRBJ2-1): DVKVTQSSRYLVKRTGEKVFLECVQDMDHENMFWYRQDPGLGLRLIYFSYDVKMKEKGDIPEGYSVSREKKERFSLILESASTNQTSMYLCASTLDGLNEQFFGPGTRLTVL.

The rearrangement uses TRBV5-4 and TRBJ2-7; TRBD2 matches 12 bases. With V trimmed by 5 bases and J by 2 bases, 8 bases remained unmatched. This CDR3 spans 16 amino acids. CDR1 SGHNT and CDR2 YYREEE come from the germline V gene (reference sequence). CDR3 sequence: CASSTGTSGLPYEQYF. DNA for the CDR3: TGTGCCAGCAGTACCGGGACTAGCGGGCTCCCCTACGAGCAGTACTTC.

The sample holds one count of this clone. This rearrangement joins TRBV5-1 to TRBJ2-5; 15 bases match TRBD2. The length of the CDR3 is 19 residues. Germline CDR1 reads SGHRS; CDR2 reads YFSETQ. The ends lost 1 base at V and 1 base at J; junction bases unmatched: 8. The CDR3 region has the DNA TGCGCCAGCAGCTTGTCCGGACTAGCGGGAGGGGAATCCCAAGAGACCCAGTACTTC. Translation: CASSLSGLAGGESQETQYF.

The chain has TRBV5-1 and TRBJ1-5; 8 bases line up with TRBD1. Losses at the gene ends were 4 bases for V and 5 bases for J; bases not matched to a gene: 2. Germline CDR1 and CDR2: SGHRS and YFSETQ. This CDR3 is built from 13 residues. CDR3 amino acids: CASSQTGDQPQHF. In DNA, the CDR3 is TGCGCCAGCAGCCAGACAGGGGATCAGCCCCAGCATTTT.

The chain has TRBV9 and TRBJ2-2; D gene ambiguous. V was shortened by 1 base and J by 8 bases, with 9 bases between the two germline ends. CDR3 length: 13 amino acids. Germline V CDR1 and CDR2: SGDLS, YYNGEE. This CDR3 is CASSVPPFGELFF. DNA of the CDR3: TGTGCCAGCAGCGTACCCCCTTTTGGGGAGCTGTTTTTT.

The chain recombines TRBV6-1 with TRBJ2-7; TRBD1 matches at 7 bases. J lost 2 bases, V lost 5 bases, and 9 bases had no gene match. The CDR3 extends over 15 amino acids. Germline CDR1 and CDR2: MNHNS and SASEGT. The CDR3 DNA sequence: TGTGCCAGCAGTATAAACAGGGGTCGCCCCTACGAGCAGTACTTC. It specifies CASSINRGRPYEQYF.

The rearrangement uses TRBV18 and TRBJ2-7; the match to TRBD1 covers 10 bases. Germline assignment: CDR1 KGHSH and CDR2 LQKENI. CDR3 size: 14 residues. The junction had 4 bases not matched to a gene; V was cut back by 6 bases and J by 2 bases. Here the CDR3 DNA reads TGTGCCAGCTCGTCGACAGGGGGCCCCTACGAGCAGTACTTC. It specifies CASSSTGGPYEQYF.

This rearrangement joins TRBV27 to TRBJ2-2, with D uncertain. The CDR3 covers 14 residues. V was shortened by 8 bases and J by 4 bases, with 14 bases between the two germline ends. Germline V gene sequence: CDR1 MNHEY, CDR2 SMNVEV (reference sequence). Here the CDR3 DNA reads TGTGCCAGCCGCCGACTCTTAGGCACCGGGGAGCTGTTTTTT. It translates to CASRRLLGTGELFF.

This sequence joins TRBV5-1 and TRBJ1-1; TRBD1 matches at 7 bases. V shed 1 base, J shed 0 bases, and the junction held 6 bases outside the gene matches. In germline, CDR1 is SGHRS, CDR2 YFSETQ. The CDR3 loop spans 16 amino acids. The DNA of the CDR3 is TGCGCCAGCAGCTTGACGACAGGGCTGCTGAACACTGAAGCTTTCTTT. Protein sequence: CASSLTTGLLNTEAFF.

The V and J genes are TRBV28 and TRBJ2-5; D is perhaps TRBD1 (5 bases). This CDR3 has 14 residues. Germline V gene sequence: CDR1 MDHEN, CDR2 SYDVKM. V lost 6 bases and J 6 bases, leaving 17 bases between the germline ends. This CDR3 reads CASRMDTSGQTQYF. As DNA, the CDR3 is TGTGCCAGCAGAATGGACACAAGTGGCCAGACCCAGTACTTC.

This clone was detected only once. This chain connects TRBV27 to TRBJ1-5; unclear D gene. The germline CDR1 and CDR2 sequences are MNHEY and SMNVEV (reference sequence). The germline V and J ends were trimmed by 3 bases and 5 bases, with 11 bases remaining between them. The CDR3 extends over 14 amino acids. The CDR3 nucleotides read TGTGCCAGCAGTTTCTACATAGGCGATCAGCCCCAGCATTTT. Its protein product is CASSFYIGDQPQHF.

Regarding this clone: The sample holds other DNA sequences that translate to the same CDR3. Written as DNA, the CDR3 is TGTGCCAGCAGTTTTTCCTCTGGGGAGCTGTTTTTT. It codes for CASSFSSGELFF. The V and J genes are TRBV28 and TRBJ2-2, with D unresolved. The CDR3 sequence is 12 residues long. V lost 3 bases to trimming and J lost 8 bases, with 7 bases between them. Per germline, CDR1 MDHEN and CDR2 SYDVKM.

This chain uses TRBV2 with TRBJ2-7; 8 nucleotides align to TRBD1. The germline V gene encodes CDR1 SNHLY and CDR2 FYNNEI. V lost 7 bases and J lost 7; bases outside the gene matches: 9. The CDR3 runs 13 residues. The CDR3 loop is CASNVGTGGEQYF. In DNA, the CDR3 is TGTGCCAGCAACGTTGGGACAGGCGGAGAGCAGTACTTC.

J is TRBJ2-5 and V is TRBV4-1, with D perhaps TRBD1 or TRBD2 (5 bases each). With 2 bases removed from V and 2 bases from J, the gap between germline ends came to 18 bases. Germline values: CDR1 MGHRA, CDR2 YSYEKL. CDR3 length: 17 residues. CDR3 DNA sequence: TGCGCCAGCAGCCAAAACCCGGGGCGCAAGAGTCAAGAGACCCAGTACTTC. This gives the protein CASSQNPGRKSQETQYF.

V usage is TRBV7-3 and J usage is TRBJ2-1, with 14 bases fitting TRBD2. The CDR3 consists of 14 residues. Germline V CDR1 and CDR2: SGHTA, FQGTGA. Losses at the gene ends were 4 bases for V and 10 bases for J; bases not matched to a gene: 3. The CDR3 spells CASSSGLAGDEQFF. The CDR3 DNA is TGTGCCAGCAGCTCGGGACTAGCGGGAGACGAGCAGTTCTTC.

The chain uses TRBV6-5 and TRBJ1-1, with D possibly TRBD1 on 6 matching bases. This CDR3 region has 14 residues. V dropped 2 bases and J dropped 0 bases, with 7 bases sitting between them. Per the germline V gene, CDR1 is MNHEY and CDR2 is SVGAGI. The CDR3 loop reads CASSYGTLNTEAFF. The CDR3 DNA is TGTGCCAGCAGTTACGGGACACTGAACACTGAAGCTTTCTTT.

This clone was observed once. This chain links TRBV27 with TRBJ2-1; the D gene is possibly TRBD2 (5 bases). Trimming removed 0 bases at V and 8 bases at J, with 11 bases between. CDR1 and CDR2 from the germline V gene are MNHEY and SMNVEV (reference sequence). The CDR3 runs to 14 residues. The CDR3 protein is CASSLSAGGHEQFF. The CDR3 DNA is TGTGCCAGCAGTTTATCGGCGGGTGGGCATGAGCAGTTCTTC.

This chain connects TRBV4-3 to TRBJ2-7; D might be TRBD1 (6 bases). Germline-derived CDR1 and CDR2 are LGHNA and YSLEER. V was trimmed by 1 base and J by 3 bases, leaving 13 bases between them. There are 15 residues in the CDR3. The CDR3 DNA follows: TGCGCCAGCAGCCAAGCGACAGGTCGAATCTACGAGCAGTACTTC. Encoded protein: CASSQATGRIYEQYF.

V usage is TRBV9 and J usage is TRBJ2-6; 8 nucleotides line up with TRBD1. This CDR3 has 16 residues. CDR1 is SGDLS, CDR2 YYNGEE, per germline. V was pared by 3 bases and J by 2 bases, with 4 bases of the junction left unmatched. CDR3 protein: CASSARTGPGANVLTF. CDR3 nucleotide sequence: TGTGCCAGCAGCGCCCGGACAGGGCCTGGGGCCAACGTCCTGACTTTC. Variable domain in full (rest from reference TRBV9 and TRBJ2-6): DSGVTQTPKHLITATGQRVTLRCSPRSGDLSVYWYQQSLDQGLQFLIQYYNGEERAKGNILERFSAQQFPDLHSELNLSSLELGDSALYFCASSARTGPGANVLTFGAGSRLTVL.

The V and J genes are TRBV29-1 and TRBJ1-3; tentative D call: TRBD1 (5 bases). V was trimmed by 5 bases and J by 3 bases, leaving 20 bases between them. This CDR3 region has 16 residues. Per germline, CDR1 SQVTM and CDR2 ANQGSEA. This CDR3 is CSVHKIPQGLGNTIYF. The CDR3 region has the DNA TGCAGCGTTCATAAAATACCCCAGGGACTTGGAAACACCATATATTTT.

This rearrangement joins TRBV5-1 to TRBJ2-1; TRBD1 is a possible D gene (8 bases). Looked up from germline, CDR1 is SGHRS and CDR2 is YFSETQ. The CDR3 covers 16 residues. V lost 4 bases to trimming and J lost 7 bases, with 21 bases between them. The CDR3 is CASSAADREGKNEQFF. CDR3 coding DNA: TGCGCCAGCAGCGCGGCGGACAGGGAGGGAAAAAATGAGCAGTTCTTC.

The rearrangement uses TRBV11-2 and TRBJ2-7; the D gene is possibly TRBD1 (6 bases). CDR1 is SGHAT and CDR2 is FQNNGV in the germline V gene. The CDR3 is made up of 16 amino acids. Trimming pared 0 bases from V and 0 bases from J, leaving 12 bases between. For the CDR3, the DNA is TGTGCCAGCAGCTTAGATCCCGCAGGGGACTCCTACGAGCAGTACTTC. Translating gives CASSLDPAGDSYEQYF.